Listed below are T cell receptor beta chains from one sample, sequenced in a study of blood T cell repertoires in COVID-19. Clones were sequenced by immunoSEQ multiplex PCR, and TCRdb holds only the in-frame ones, with some missing. The data contain about 480,000 clones, about 85% of them singletons. The sample consisted of PBMCs or T cells enriched from blood (not recorded which). Receptors were obtained from a woman aged 18-35 years with acute COVID-19. Each CDR3 is given with its conserved first and last residue. The D gene is left open where the match is weak. Some rows have no size entry. The others give once, few or many, or a class for an expanded clone.

v_gene	d_gene	j_gene	abundance	CDR3aa	CDR3nt
TRBV6-5	.	TRBJ2-3	.	CASSLRYTDTQYF	TGTGCCAGCAGCCTCCGTTACACAGATACGCAGTATTTT
TRBV13	TRBD1	TRBJ2-6	.	CASRSTGAGANVLTF	TGTGCCAGCAGATCAACAGGGGCTGGGGCCAACGTCCTGACTTTC
TRBV3-1/TRBV3-2	TRBD1	TRBJ1-5	once	CASSQDSRGHQPQHF	TGTGCCAGCAGCCAAGATAGCAGGGGGCATCAGCCCCAGCATTTT
TRBV6-5	.	TRBJ1-1	.	CASTFVSGGNTEAFF	TGTGCCAGCACCTTTGTGAGCGGGGGGAACACTGAAGCTTTCTTT
TRBV4-1	.	TRBJ1-4	.	CASSQFEFNRLFNRLKLFF	TGCGCCAGCAGCCAATTTGAGTTTAATCGCCTGTTTAATCGCCTAAAACTGTTTTTT
TRBV29-1	TRBD2	TRBJ2-1	once	CSVGLAGGISYNEQFF	TGCAGCGTGGGACTAGCGGGGGGTATCAGCTACAATGAGCAGTTCTTC
TRBV6-5	.	TRBJ2-7	once	CASSKQGSGYEQYF	TGTGCCAGCAGTAAACAGGGTTCGGGTTACGAGCAGTACTTC
TRBV10-2	.	TRBJ1-6	.	CASSVGVSPLHF	TGCGCCAGCAGTGTAGGGGTTTCACCCCTCCACTTT
TRBV19	.	TRBJ2-2	.	CASSMADRYTGELFF	TGTGCCAGTAGTATGGCGGACAGATACACCGGGGAGCTGTTTTTT
TRBV21-1	.	TRBJ2-7	once	CASSTPGGHSYEQYF	TGTGCCAGCAGCACCCCAGGGGGCCACTCCTACGAGCAGTACTTC